These T cell receptor beta chains were read from a single sample in a study of control samples from healthy donors and cancer patients. Using immunoSEQ multiplex PCR, the repertoire was profiled, and TCRdb retains in-frame clones only, with some absent. The table records 70,000 to 80,000 clones, about 90% of them present only once. Sample: blood. All receptors derive from a woman aged 45-59 years in good health. CDR3s include the opening cysteine and the closing phenylalanine or tryptophan. A D gene is named only where the DNA matches it firmly. Not all rows give a size; the values are once, few, many and, for expanded clones, a class.

CDR3 protein,CDR3 DNA,clone size,J gene,CDR3 length,D gene,V gene
CASSVPGQNTGELFF,TGTGCCAGCAGCGTTCCGGGACAGAACACCGGGGAGCTGTTTTTT,few,TRBJ2-2,15,NA,TRBV11-3
CASSPGQRVSGEQYF,TGTGCCAGCTCACCGGGACAGCGGGTTTCGGGCGAGCAGTACTTC,NA,TRBJ2-7,15,NA,TRBV18
CASSTREGQLKQAYNSPLHF,TGTGCCAGCAGCACCCGAGAGGGACAGCTCAAACAGGCCTATAATTCACCCCTCCACTTT,NA,TRBJ1-6,20,TRBD1,TRBV27
CASRSLAATNEKLFF,TGCGCCAGCAGGAGTCTGGCTGCAACTAATGAAAAACTGTTTTTT,NA,TRBJ1-4,15,NA,TRBV5-1
CASSQVEGPNQPQHF,TGTGCCAGCAGCCAAGTGGAGGGGCCCAATCAGCCCCAGCATTTT,NA,TRBJ1-5,15,NA,TRBV4-2
CASSLADTNTGELFF,TGCGCCAGCAGCTTGGCAGATACGAACACCGGGGAGCTGTTTTTT,NA,TRBJ2-2,15,NA,TRBV5-1
CASSSTATYEQYF,TGTGCCAGCAGTTCCACCGCTACTTACGAGCAGTACTTC,few,TRBJ2-7,13,NA,TRBV28
CASGSLSDYNEQFF,TGTGCTAGTGGTTCCCTCAGCGATTACAATGAGCAGTTCTTC,NA,TRBJ2-1,14,NA,TRBV12-5
CASSGQANQPQHF,TGTGCCAGCAGCGGACAGGCTAATCAGCCCCAGCATTTT,NA,TRBJ1-5,13,TRBD1,TRBV7-9
CASSSEKGLRNTEAFF,TGCGCCAGCAGCTCGGAGAAAGGGCTACGGAACACTGAAGCTTTCTTT,NA,TRBJ1-1,16,NA,TRBV5-1
CATTPRTWTEAFF,TGTGCCACCACCCCCCGGACGTGGACTGAAGCTTTCTTT,NA,TRBJ1-1,13,NA,TRBV19
CASSPQEGGEQYF,TGCGCCAGCAGCCCACAGGAGGGTGGCGAGCAGTACTTC,NA,TRBJ2-7,13,NA,TRBV5-1
CASSMGLETEQYF,TGTGCCAGTAGTATGGGGCTGGAGACCGAGCAGTACTTC,NA,TRBJ2-7,13,NA,TRBV19
CASSLAFGTDTQYF,TGTGCCAGCAGTCTAGCGTTTGGGACAGATACGCAGTATTTT,NA,TRBJ2-3,14,NA,TRBV6-5
CASSRGGIQETQYF,TGTGCCAGCTCACGAGGTGGAATCCAAGAGACCCAGTACTTC,NA,TRBJ2-5,14,NA,TRBV18
CASSTRQGQETQYF,TGTGCCAGTAGTACCCGACAGGGGCAAGAGACCCAGTACTTC,NA,TRBJ2-5,14,TRBD1,TRBV19
CASSGRGGSDTQYF,TGCGCCAGCAGCGGTCGGGGAGGATCAGATACGCAGTATTTT,few,TRBJ2-3,14,NA,TRBV5-1
CSVEMWTSPTDTQYF,TGCAGCGTTGAAATGTGGACTAGTCCCACAGATACGCAGTATTTT,NA,TRBJ2-3,15,TRBD2,TRBV29-1
CAISSDGTATGELFF,TGTGCCATCAGTTCAGACGGGACGGCAACCGGGGAGCTGTTTTTT,NA,TRBJ2-2,15,NA,TRBV10-3
CASRHGGEVVSYNEQFF,TGTGCCAGCAGACACGGGGGGGAGGTAGTCTCCTACAATGAGCAGTTCTTC,NA,TRBJ2-1,17,TRBD2,TRBV5-4
CASSLYSNSPLHF,TGCGCCAGCAGCTTGTACAGCAATTCACCCCTCCACTTT,NA,TRBJ1-6,13,NA,TRBV5-1
CASSKVEWRVNYGYTF,TGTGCCAGCAGCAAAGTGGAGTGGAGGGTTAACTATGGCTACACCTTC,once,TRBJ1-2,16,NA,TRBV21-1
CASSIILGSRNTGELFF,TGTGCCAGTAGTATTATCTTAGGTTCCAGGAACACCGGGGAGCTGTTTTTT,NA,TRBJ2-2,17,NA,TRBV19
CASSYRQGVPYEQYF,TGTGCCAGCAGCTACCGACAGGGGGTCCCATACGAGCAGTACTTC,NA,TRBJ2-7,15,TRBD1,TRBV5-4
CASSWENSYNEQFF,TGTGCCAGCAGCTGGGAGAACTCCTACAATGAGCAGTTCTTC,NA,TRBJ2-1,14,NA,TRBV7-9
CASSLSGLLISTNEKLFF,TGTGCCAGCAGCCTATCGGGTCTCCTGATCTCAACTAATGAAAAACTGTTTTTT,NA,TRBJ1-4,18,NA,TRBV28
CATSRDRANTEAFF,TGTGCCACCAGCAGAGACAGAGCGAACACTGAAGCTTTCTTT,NA,TRBJ1-1,14,NA,TRBV15
CASSEGEWGGTEAFF,TGTGCCAGCAGTGAGGGGGAGTGGGGTGGCACTGAAGCTTTCTTT,NA,TRBJ1-1,15,NA,TRBV6-1
CASSLDRYGYTF,TGTGCCAGCAGCTTGGACAGGTATGGCTACACCTTC,NA,TRBJ1-2,12,NA,TRBV5-6
CASSSQPDRGAGKLFF,TGCGCCAGCAGCTCCCAGCCGGACAGGGGAGCGGGAAAACTGTTTTTT,NA,TRBJ1-4,16,TRBD1,TRBV5-1
CASTLQDSYQPQHF,TGTGCCAGCACCTTACAGGATAGTTACCAGCCCCAGCATTTT,once,TRBJ1-5,14,NA,TRBV6-5
CASSLAGMGIKLFF,TGTGCCAGCAGCTTAGCTGGTATGGGGATAAAACTGTTTTTT,once,TRBJ1-4,14,NA,TRBV7-2
CASSPQGRREKLFF,TGTGCCAGCAGCCCACAGGGTCGTCGGGAAAAACTGTTTTTT,NA,TRBJ1-4,14,NA,TRBV5-6
CASSPPAGSGRNEQFF,TGTGCCAGCTCACCACCGGCCGGGAGTGGTCGGAATGAGCAGTTCTTC,NA,TRBJ2-1,16,NA,TRBV18
CAWSSTGWTEAFF,TGTGCCTGGAGTTCGACTGGGTGGACTGAAGCTTTCTTT,NA,TRBJ1-1,13,NA,TRBV30
CASSSGLYNEQFF,TGTGCCAGTAGCTCGGGACTTTACAATGAGCAGTTCTTC,NA,TRBJ2-1,13,NA,TRBV19
CASRGRDRGGYTF,TGTGCCAGCAGGGGCCGCGACCGGGGTGGCTACACCTTC,NA,TRBJ1-2,13,NA,TRBV2
CASSPRATRNTQYF,TGTGCCAGCAGCCCGCGGGCAACACGAAATACGCAGTATTTT,NA,TRBJ2-3,14,NA,TRBV14
CASSLGTGGWYEQYF,TGTGCCAGCAGCCTCGGGACAGGGGGTTGGTACGAGCAGTACTTC,NA,TRBJ2-7,15,TRBD1,TRBV28
CASKAGGGTTTDTQYF,TGTGCCAGTAAGGCGGGAGGGGGTACTACGACAGATACGCAGTATTTT,NA,TRBJ2-3,16,TRBD2,TRBV19
CASSTGEPNEQFF,TGCGCCAGCTCTACGGGAGAGCCGAATGAGCAGTTCTTC,NA,TRBJ2-1,13,NA,TRBV10-2
CASSVPPANTGELFF,TGTGCCAGCAGCGTACCGCCAGCGAACACCGGGGAGCTGTTTTTT,NA,TRBJ2-2,15,NA,TRBV9
CACPWGNYGYTF,TGTGCCTGCCCTTGGGGTAACTATGGCTACACCTTC,NA,TRBJ1-2,12,NA,TRBV30
CASSNPYGLAGEAGANVLTF,TGTGCCAGCAGCAACCCTTACGGACTAGCGGGAGAGGCTGGGGCCAACGTCCTGACTTTC,NA,TRBJ2-6,20,TRBD2,TRBV5-4
CASSWGGAGNQPQHF,TGCGCCAGCAGCTGGGGTGGGGCTGGCAATCAGCCCCAGCATTTT,few,TRBJ1-5,15,NA,TRBV5-1
CAISESKGAGEEQYF,TGTGCCATCAGTGAGTCGAAGGGGGCAGGGGAGGAGCAGTACTTC,NA,TRBJ2-7,15,TRBD1,TRBV10-3
CASSPGLVNIQYF,TGTGCCAGCAGCCCCGGACTAGTCAACATTCAGTACTTC,NA,TRBJ2-4,13,TRBD2,TRBV7-9
CASSVLQGSYYEQYF,TGTGCCAGCAGTGTACTCCAGGGTAGCTACTACGAGCAGTACTTC,NA,TRBJ2-7,15,NA,TRBV28
CASSPSTSGQSTGELFF,TGTGCCAGCAGCCCTTCCACCTCCGGACAATCCACCGGGGAGCTGTTTTTT,NA,TRBJ2-2,17,NA,TRBV9